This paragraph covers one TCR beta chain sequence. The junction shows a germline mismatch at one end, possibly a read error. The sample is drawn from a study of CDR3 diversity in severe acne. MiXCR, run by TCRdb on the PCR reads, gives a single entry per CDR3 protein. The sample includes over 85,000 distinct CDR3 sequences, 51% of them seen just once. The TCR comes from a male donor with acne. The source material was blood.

The CDR3 reads CASSLVEGFQPRHF. CDR3 DNA: TGTGCCAGCAGCTTAGTGGAGGGTTTTCAGCCCCGGCATTTT. This chain links TRBV7-3 with TRBJ1-5; D call uncertain. Germline V gene sequence: CDR1 SGHTA, CDR2 FQGTGA. CDR3 length: 14 residues.